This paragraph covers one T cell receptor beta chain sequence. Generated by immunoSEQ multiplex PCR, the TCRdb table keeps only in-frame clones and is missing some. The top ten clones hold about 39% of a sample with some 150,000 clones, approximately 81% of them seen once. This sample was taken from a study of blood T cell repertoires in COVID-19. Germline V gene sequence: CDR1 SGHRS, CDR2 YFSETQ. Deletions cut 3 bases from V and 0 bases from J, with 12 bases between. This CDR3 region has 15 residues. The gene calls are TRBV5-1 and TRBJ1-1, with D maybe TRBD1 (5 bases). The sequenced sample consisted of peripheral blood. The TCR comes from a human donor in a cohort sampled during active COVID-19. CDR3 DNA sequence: TGCGCCAGCAGCTCCGGAGGGACGGTGAACACTGAAGCTTTCTTT. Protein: CASSSGGTVNTEAFF. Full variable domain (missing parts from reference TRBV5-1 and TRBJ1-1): KAGVTQTPRYLIKTRGQQVTLSCSPISGHRSVSWYQQTPGQGLQFLFEYFSETQRNKGNFPGRFSGRQFSNSRSEMNVSTLELGDSALYLCASSSGGTVNTEAFFGQGTRLTVV.